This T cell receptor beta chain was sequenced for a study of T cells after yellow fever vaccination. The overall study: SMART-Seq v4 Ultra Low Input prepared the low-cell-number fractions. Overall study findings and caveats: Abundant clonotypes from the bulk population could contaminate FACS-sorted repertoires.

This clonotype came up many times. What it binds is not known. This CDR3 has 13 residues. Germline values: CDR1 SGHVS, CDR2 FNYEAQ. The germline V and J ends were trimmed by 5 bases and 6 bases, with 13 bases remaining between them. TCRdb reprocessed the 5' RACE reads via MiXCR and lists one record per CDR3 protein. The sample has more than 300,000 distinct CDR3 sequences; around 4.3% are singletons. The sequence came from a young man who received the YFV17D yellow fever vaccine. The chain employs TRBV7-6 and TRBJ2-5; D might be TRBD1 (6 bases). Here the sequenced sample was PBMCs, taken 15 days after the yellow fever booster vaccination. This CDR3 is CASSNGTPQTQYF. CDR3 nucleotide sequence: TGTGCCAGCAGCAACGGGACACCGCAGACCCAGTACTTC.